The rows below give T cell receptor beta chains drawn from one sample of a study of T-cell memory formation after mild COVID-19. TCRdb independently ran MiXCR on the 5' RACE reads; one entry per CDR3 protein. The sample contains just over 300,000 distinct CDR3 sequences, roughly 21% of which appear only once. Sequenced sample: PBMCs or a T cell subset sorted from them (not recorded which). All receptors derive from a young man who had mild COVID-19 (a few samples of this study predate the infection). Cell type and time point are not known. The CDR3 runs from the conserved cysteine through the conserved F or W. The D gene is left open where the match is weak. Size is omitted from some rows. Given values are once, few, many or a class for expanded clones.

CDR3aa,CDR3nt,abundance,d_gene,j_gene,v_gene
CASSYWGQGYEQYF,TGTGCCAGCAGTTACTGGGGACAGGGGTACGAGCAGTACTTC,-,TRBD1,TRBJ2-7,TRBV6-5
CASSLFDRPGLSYTF,TGCGCCAGCAGCTTGTTTGACAGGCCCGGTCTAAGCTACACCTTC,-,-,TRBJ1-2,TRBV5-1
CASSQETVRHYGYTF,TGCGCCAGCAGCCAAGAAACAGTCCGACACTATGGCTACACCTTC,few,-,TRBJ1-2,TRBV4-3
CATSSHGYSRNTIYF,TGTGCCACCAGCAGTCACGGCTATTCCCGGAACACCATATATTTT,few,-,TRBJ1-3,TRBV15
CASSLSGGPDDSSYNSPLHF,TGTGCCAGCAGTTTGTCGGGGGGGCCGGATGACAGCTCCTATAATTCACCCCTCCACTTT,-,-,TRBJ1-6,TRBV6-5
CAINDREGNTIYF,TGTGCCATCAACGACAGGGAGGGAAACACCATATATTTT,few,TRBD1,TRBJ1-3,TRBV10-3
CASSPPRTDPTQYF,TGTGCCAGCTCACCACCGCGCACAGACCCGACCCAGTACTTC,-,-,TRBJ2-5,TRBV18
CAISEPLDRADYGYTF,TGTGCCATCAGTGAGCCCCTGGACAGGGCTGACTATGGCTACACCTTC,-,TRBD1,TRBJ1-2,TRBV10-3
CASSLGVLASTDTQYF,TGCGCCAGCAGCTTGGGGGTCCTAGCGAGCACAGATACGCAGTATTTT,few,-,TRBJ2-3,TRBV5-1
CASSLVQGPHGYTF,TGTGCCAGCAGTTTGGTACAGGGCCCCCATGGCTACACCTTC,-,-,TRBJ1-2,TRBV12-3/TRBV12-4
CASSLAPSDTQYF,TGTGCCAGCAGCTTAGCGCCCTCAGATACGCAGTATTTT,-,-,TRBJ2-3,TRBV7-2
CASSLAGHVGTIYF,TGTGCCAGCAGCTTAGCTGGCCACGTAGGGACCATATATTTT,-,-,TRBJ1-3,TRBV7-8
CASSLGTGDIQYF,TGTGCCAGCAGCTTAGGGACAGGAGACATTCAGTACTTC,-,TRBD1,TRBJ2-4,TRBV7-2
CASSGRGRSRGETQYF,TGTGCCAGCAGTGGAAGGGGCAGAAGTCGGGGAGAGACCCAGTACTTC,-,-,TRBJ2-5,TRBV2
CASSSLGYVQETQYF,TGTGCCAGCAGCTCGCTGGGGTACGTCCAAGAGACCCAGTACTTC,few,-,TRBJ2-5,TRBV5-5
CASRDGGGGGYGYTF,TGTGCCAGCAGGGATGGAGGGGGTGGAGGCTATGGCTACACCTTC,few,-,TRBJ1-2,TRBV6-5
CASSLGQGPNTEAFF,TGTGCCAGCAGTCTCGGACAGGGCCCGAACACTGAAGCTTTCTTT,few,TRBD1,TRBJ1-1,TRBV3-1
CASSLRSIVGGNQPQHF,TGTGCCAGCAGTTTGAGATCGATCGTTGGCGGCAATCAGCCCCAGCATTTT,many,-,TRBJ1-5,TRBV12-3/TRBV12-4
CASSYTSGVTDTQYF,TGTGCCAGCAGCTATACTAGCGGGGTTACAGATACGCAGTATTTT,-,TRBD2,TRBJ2-3,TRBV7-3
CAWAPGVRYEQYF,TGTGCCTGGGCACCCGGGGTTCGCTACGAGCAGTACTTC,few,-,TRBJ2-7,TRBV30
CASSDTSGVPDTQYF,TGTGCCAGCAGTGATACTAGCGGGGTCCCAGATACGCAGTATTTT,-,TRBD2,TRBJ2-3,TRBV6-1
CATSRDPAIVGSPLHF,TGTGCCACCAGCAGAGATCCAGCAATAGTAGGCTCACCCCTCCACTTT,-,-,TRBJ1-6,TRBV15
CSARDPPGSGSNQPQHF,TGCAGTGCTAGAGATCCCCCAGGGTCGGGAAGCAATCAGCCCCAGCATTTT,-,-,TRBJ1-5,TRBV20-1
CASSTASGGRVYGYTF,TGTGCCAGCAGTACCGCTTCTGGGGGCAGGGTCTATGGCTACACCTTC,-,-,TRBJ1-2,TRBV28
CASTRTGYGYTF,TGTGCCAGCACCCGGACAGGTTACGGCTACACCTTC,few,TRBD1,TRBJ1-2,TRBV12-3/TRBV12-4
CASSAGGWRQYF,TGTGCCAGCAGTGCAGGGGGATGGCGCCAGTACTTC,-,TRBD1,TRBJ2-5,TRBV25-1
CASSQRGSTEAFF,TGTGCCAGCTCCCAGCGGGGGTCCACTGAAGCTTTCTTT,few,-,TRBJ1-1,TRBV18
CSASGTGNEKLFF,TGCAGTGCTTCCGGGACAGGGAATGAAAAACTGTTTTTT,-,TRBD1,TRBJ1-4,TRBV20-1
CASSSTAAQASGPLHF,TGCGCCAGCAGCTCAACGGCGGCACAGGCCTCGGGTCCCCTCCACTTT,-,-,TRBJ1-6,TRBV5-1
CASSQVSGGADTEAFF,TGTGCCAGCAGCCAGGTGTCCGGGGGCGCGGACACTGAAGCTTTCTTT,few,-,TRBJ1-1,TRBV4-2
CASSDRLYGYTF,TGTGCCAGCAGTGACAGGTTATATGGCTACACCTTC,many,-,TRBJ1-2,TRBV2
CASSLVGPSNNEQFF,TGTGCCAGCAGCTTGGTTGGTCCCTCCAACAATGAGCAGTTCTTC,few,-,TRBJ2-1,TRBV5-6
CAISGEGGGQPQHF,TGTGCCATCAGCGGCGAAGGGGGCGGTCAGCCCCAGCATTTT,few,TRBD1,TRBJ1-5,TRBV10-3
CASTGGWRGGNEQFF,TGTGCCAGCACCGGAGGGTGGCGGGGGGGCAATGAGCAGTTCTTC,few,TRBD2,TRBJ2-1,TRBV7-9
CASSLIGRVQETQYF,TGTGCCAGCAGCTTGATCGGGAGGGTCCAAGAGACCCAGTACTTC,-,TRBD2,TRBJ2-5,TRBV5-6
CASSTPLSHPYNEQFF,TGTGCCAGCAGCACCCCACTTAGTCACCCCTACAATGAGCAGTTCTTC,-,-,TRBJ2-1,TRBV7-9
CSARAGEQPQHF,TGCAGTGCTAGAGCGGGAGAGCAGCCCCAGCATTTT,-,-,TRBJ1-5,TRBV20-1
CASSPGGELDGTQYF,TGTGCCAGCAGCCCCGGGGGAGAACTGGACGGGACCCAGTACTTC,few,-,TRBJ2-5,TRBV9
CASSRRRDGLTVYSNQPQHF,TGCGCCAGCAGCCGCAGGCGGGACGGCCTGACGGTCTATAGCAATCAGCCCCAGCATTTT,once,-,TRBJ1-5,TRBV5-1
CASKDQLAGESNEQFF,TGTGCCAGTAAGGACCAACTAGCGGGGGAAAGTAATGAGCAGTTCTTC,-,TRBD2,TRBJ2-1,TRBV19
CASSPYGGNTIYF,TGTGCCAGCAGTCCGTACGGTGGAAACACCATATATTTT,-,-,TRBJ1-3,TRBV27
CSAPRGVQETQYF,TGCAGTGCCCCCCGCGGGGTCCAAGAGACCCAGTACTTC,few,-,TRBJ2-5,TRBV20-1
CASSLVAGGLNEQYF,TGTGCCAGCAGCTTAGTAGCGGGGGGGCTCAACGAGCAGTACTTC,few,TRBD2,TRBJ2-7,TRBV7-2
CASSPVAGGNLWETQYF,TGTGCCAGCAGCCCGGTAGCGGGGGGGAATTTGTGGGAGACCCAGTACTTC,-,TRBD2,TRBJ2-5,TRBV4-2
CASSQGQGGHEQFF,TGTGCCAGCAGCCAAGGGCAGGGGGGTCATGAGCAGTTCTTC,-,-,TRBJ2-1,TRBV3-1
CASSPGDNYGYTF,TGCGCCAGCAGCCCAGGAGATAACTATGGCTACACCTTC,many,-,TRBJ1-2,TRBV5-1
CASSYIGNEQFF,TGTGCCAGCAGCTATATCGGCAATGAGCAGTTCTTC,many,-,TRBJ2-1,TRBV7-8
CASSSRLAQGQYF,TGTGCCAGCAGTTCTCGCCTCGCCCAAGGGCAGTATTTT,many,-,TRBJ2-3,TRBV27
CASSGAGTYEQYF,TGTGCCAGCAGCGGAGCGGGCACCTACGAGCAGTACTTC,few,-,TRBJ2-7,TRBV7-9
CASSTRLSSTDTQYF,TGTGCCAGCAGCACAAGACTGTCTAGCACAGATACGCAGTATTTT,few,-,TRBJ2-3,TRBV7-2
CASSPGNNYGYTF,TGTGCCAGCAGCCCCGGGAACAACTATGGCTACACCTTC,-,-,TRBJ1-2,TRBV7-6
CASSPLLGGQDGELFF,TGTGCCAGCAGTCCCCTGTTGGGGGGGCAAGACGGGGAGCTGTTTTTT,-,-,TRBJ2-2,TRBV6-2/TRBV6-3
CSALAPGQVRLGFF,TGCAGTGCTCTCGCCCCGGGCCAGGTTCGGTTGGGGTTCTTC,-,-,TRBJ2-1,TRBV20-1
CATGQYTEAFF,TGTGCCACAGGACAGTACACTGAAGCTTTCTTT,-,-,TRBJ1-1,TRBV11-2
CASSQLLPDQETQYF,TGTGCCAGCAGCCAACTCCTCCCGGATCAAGAGACCCAGTACTTC,-,-,TRBJ2-5,TRBV14